This TCR beta chain emerged from a study of T cell responses to AZD1222 COVID-19 vaccine. The assay was immunoSEQ multiplex PCR, and TCRdb's table has in-frame clones only and misses some. The sample consists of approximately 74,000 clones, 70% to 90% of them appearing once. Study-level points and caveats: Spike-specific TCR breadth and depth both grew after two AZD1222 doses. Donors were largely white British and mainly female; clonal diversity was possibly underestimated. Seropositivity was recorded at baseline in only a handful of AZD1222 recipients.

V shed 2 bases and J shed 9 bases, with 10 bases lying between them. The germline CDR1 and CDR2 sequences are SEHNR and FQNEAQ (reference sequence). The CDR3 runs to 12 residues. In regard to this clone: Its antigen is currently unknown.

This clonotype was sampled from an adult who received the AZD1222 COVID-19 vaccine. The specimen comprised peripheral blood, sampled 28 days after the second AZD1222 dose. The chain links TRBV7-9 to TRBJ1-1, with a possible D match to TRBD1 (6 bases). For the CDR3, the DNA is TGTGCCAGCAGCTTAAACAGGGCTAAAGCTTTCTTT. Residues: CASSLNRAKAFF.